These 4 T cell receptor beta chains share one sample of origin, sequenced in a study of T cell responses to AZD1222 COVID-19 vaccine. The data were produced by immunoSEQ multiplex PCR, yet TCRdb's version contains in-frame clones alone and is incomplete. The sample includes over 85,000 clones, roughly 87% seen only once; the top ten take under 5.5%. Sequences were derived from peripheral blood, sampled 28 days after the second AZD1222 dose. The receptors here all came from an adult who received the AZD1222 COVID-19 vaccine.

The CDR3 region has the DNA TGTGCCAGCAGCCTACGGGGGGGTCAGAAGACCCAGTACTTC. Encoded protein: CASSLRGGQKTQYF. The chain uses TRBV3-1 (or the pseudogene TRBV3-2) and TRBJ2-5, with TRBD2 matching 8 bases. The CDR3 extends over 14 amino acids. The germline V gene has CDR1 LGHDT and CDR2 YNNKEL (reference sequence). V was pared by 4 bases and J by 6 bases, with 7 bases of the junction left unmatched.

The V call is TRBV10-3, the J call TRBJ2-3; a weak D match, TRBD2 (6 bases). Looked up from germline, CDR1 is ENHRY and CDR2 is SYGVKD. The ends were cut back, 6 bases at V and 5 bases at J, with 12 bases in the middle. The CDR3 covers 13 residues. The CDR3 protein is CAISGGVGDTQYF. The CDR3 bases are TGTGCCATCAGCGGCGGGGTGGGAGATACGCAGTATTTT.

The chain is built from TRBV5-1 and TRBJ2-3, with 7 bases lining up with TRBD1. The CDR3 contains 15 residues. V lost 4 bases, J lost 3 bases, and 8 bases stayed unmatched. Germline V gene data show CDR1 as SGHRS and CDR2 as YFSETQ. The CDR3 loop reads CASSQVPGQTDTQYF. CDR3 DNA sequence: TGCGCCAGCAGCCAGGTCCCGGGACAGACAGATACGCAGTATTTT.

J is TRBJ1-6 and V is TRBV6-6; D is ambiguous. V lost 0 bases to trimming and J lost 8 bases, with 11 bases between them. CDR3 length: 15 amino acids. The V gene's germline CDR1 is MNHNY and CDR2 SVGAGI (reference sequence). CDR3 region: CASSYSAHIYSPLHF. In nucleotides, the CDR3 is TGTGCCAGCAGTTACTCTGCGCACATTTATTCACCCCTCCACTTT.